A single sample is the source of the 13 T cell receptor beta chains below, sequenced in a study of shared clonotypes between healthy human individuals. The protocol was immunoSEQ multiplex PCR, while the TCRdb copy is restricted to in-frame clones and leaves out a portion. The profile covers more than 2 million clones, with approximately 95% appearing a single time and 0.1% to 0.15% taken by the ten largest. Sequenced material: naive CD4+ T cells sorted from blood. Described subset: CD45RA+ positively selected. All receptors derive from a man younger than 35 in good health.

On this clone: In the same sample, other DNA sequences code for this CDR3. The CDR3 sequence: CASSPGLATYNEQFF. CDR3 DNA: TGCGCCAGCAGCCCAGGACTAGCCACCTACAATGAGCAGTTCTTC. The chain joins TRBV5-1 to TRBJ2-1; TRBD2 agrees at 8 bases. The CDR3 contains 15 residues. V lost 4 bases, J lost 2 bases, and 5 bases stayed unmatched. Germline CDR1 reads SGHRS; CDR2 reads YFSETQ.

The V and J genes are TRBV6-1 and TRBJ2-7; D remains unclear. Trimming cost V 8 bases and J 6 bases, with 14 bases left between them. Germline V gene sequence: CDR1 MNHNS, CDR2 SASEGT. The CDR3 runs 12 residues. CDR3 sequence: CASGLLGGEQYF. The CDR3 coding sequence is TGTGCCAGCGGCCTATTGGGCGGCGAGCAGTACTTC.

A note on this clone: Other DNA sequences from this sample encode an identical CDR3 as well. The V gene is TRBV7-9, the J gene TRBJ1-1, with D unclear. Trimming removed 3 bases at V and 0 bases at J, with 5 bases between. The germline CDR1 and CDR2 sequences are SEHNR and FQNEAQ (reference sequence). The CDR3 has 13 amino acids. The CDR3, as DNA: TGTGCCAGCAGCTTTAACATGAACACTGAAGCTTTCTTT. Translated: CASSFNMNTEAFF.

V gene TRBV5-5 combines with J gene TRBJ1-2; unclear D gene. Trimming stripped 0 bases from V and 0 bases from J, with 9 bases between. Germline CDR1 is SGHKS and CDR2 is YYEKEE (reference sequence). This CDR3 region has 15 residues. The CDR3 sequence is CASSLGQTTNYGYTF. CDR3 bases: TGTGCCAGCAGCTTGGGCCAGACTACTAACTATGGCTACACCTTC.

This clone was counted between two and nine times. V is TRBV25-1 and J is TRBJ2-2, with D maybe TRBD1 (5 bases). Germline CDR1 is MGHDK and CDR2 is SYGVNS. CDR3 size: 14 residues. Trimming removed 4 bases from V and 6 bases from J, with 12 bases in between. The chain's CDR3 is CASSVTATSGELFF. In DNA form, the CDR3 reads TGTGCCAGCAGTGTGACAGCAACCTCCGGGGAGCTGTTTTTT.

V is TRBV19 and J is TRBJ1-5, with 7 nucleotides matching TRBD1. CDR1 is LNHDA and CDR2 is SQIVND in the germline V gene (reference sequence). The V gene end was trimmed by 6 bases and the J gene end by 6 bases; junction bases not matched to a gene: 8. The CDR3 covers 14 residues. This CDR3 reads CASRPRGLGQPQHF. CDR3 nucleotide sequence: TGTGCCAGTAGACCTAGGGGGCTGGGTCAGCCCCAGCATTTT. Full variable domain (missing parts from reference TRBV19 and TRBJ1-5): DGGITQSPKYLFRKEGQNVTLSCEQNLNHDAMYWYRQDPGQGLRLIYYSQIVNDFQKGDIAEGYSVSREKKESFPLTVTSAQKNPTAFYLCASRPRGLGQPQHFGDGTRLSIL.

This clone was recorded only once. CDR3 in amino acids: CASSEAPLRGNTIYF. The CDR3, as DNA: TGTGCCAGCAGTGAAGCACCTTTGAGGGGAAACACCATATATTTT. V usage is TRBV2 and J usage is TRBJ1-3; D uncertain. Germline-derived CDR1 and CDR2 are SNHLY and FYNNEI. Trimming left V 0 bases short and J 4 bases short, with 10 bases between. The CDR3 loop spans 15 amino acids.

The gene calls are TRBV14 and TRBJ1-1; D is ambiguous. V dropped 0 bases and J dropped 11 bases, with 13 bases sitting between them. The length of the CDR3 is 13 residues. The germline CDR1 and CDR2 sequences are SGHDN and FVKESK. As DNA, the CDR3 is TGTGCCAGCAGCCAAGATCGGTCGGGTCGCGCTTTCTTT. Its protein is CASSQDRSGRAFF.

The chain uses TRBV4-1 and TRBJ2-1, with 12 bases that match TRBD2. J gave up 2 bases and V 3 bases, and 8 bases lay outside the gene matches. The CDR3 runs 18 residues. CDR1 is MGHRA and CDR2 is YSYEKL in the germline V gene. CDR3 loop: CASSQISSGGATYNEQFF. CDR3 nucleotides: TGCGCCAGCAGCCAGATCTCTAGCGGGGGGGCTACCTACAATGAGCAGTTCTTC.

As to this clone: The same CDR3 can be traced to other DNA sequences in this sample. J is TRBJ2-3 and V is TRBV5-8; no definite D call. The germline V gene encodes CDR1 SGHTS and CDR2 YDEGEE. The CDR3 is 11 residues long. Trimming stripped 0 bases from V and 6 bases from J, with 2 bases between. The CDR3 DNA follows: TGTGCCAGCAGCTTGGCCGATACGCAGTATTTT. It encodes CASSLADTQYF.

This chain connects TRBV11-2 to TRBJ2-1; 12 positions match TRBD2. The CDR3 consists of 16 residues. V dropped 6 bases and J dropped 7; count of bases not matched to a gene: 10. Germline V gives CDR1 SGHAT, CDR2 FQNNGV. DNA of the CDR3: TGTGCCAGCAGGGGACTAGCGGGCCCCTTAAGGAATGAGCAGTTCTTC. Amino acids: CASRGLAGPLRNEQFF.

CDR3 nucleotides: TGTGCCAGCAGCTTATCGACTAGTCCCTACGAGCAGTACTTC. Translating gives CASSLSTSPYEQYF. The J gene is TRBJ2-7, the V gene TRBV7-8, with a weak D call TRBD2 (6 bases). CDR1 is SGHVS, CDR2 FQNEAQ, per germline. Between the trimmed V and J ends, which lost 2 bases and 2 bases, there was a span of 10 bases. CDR3 size: 14 residues.

The chain has TRBV6-4 and TRBJ2-5; D not certain. Trimming removed 5 bases at V and 5 bases at J, with 3 bases between. This CDR3 spans 10 amino acids. Germline lookup yields CDR1 MRHNA and CDR2 SNTAGT. The CDR3 reads CASSRETQYF. The CDR3 DNA reads as TGTGCCAGCAGTAGGGAGACCCAGTACTTC.